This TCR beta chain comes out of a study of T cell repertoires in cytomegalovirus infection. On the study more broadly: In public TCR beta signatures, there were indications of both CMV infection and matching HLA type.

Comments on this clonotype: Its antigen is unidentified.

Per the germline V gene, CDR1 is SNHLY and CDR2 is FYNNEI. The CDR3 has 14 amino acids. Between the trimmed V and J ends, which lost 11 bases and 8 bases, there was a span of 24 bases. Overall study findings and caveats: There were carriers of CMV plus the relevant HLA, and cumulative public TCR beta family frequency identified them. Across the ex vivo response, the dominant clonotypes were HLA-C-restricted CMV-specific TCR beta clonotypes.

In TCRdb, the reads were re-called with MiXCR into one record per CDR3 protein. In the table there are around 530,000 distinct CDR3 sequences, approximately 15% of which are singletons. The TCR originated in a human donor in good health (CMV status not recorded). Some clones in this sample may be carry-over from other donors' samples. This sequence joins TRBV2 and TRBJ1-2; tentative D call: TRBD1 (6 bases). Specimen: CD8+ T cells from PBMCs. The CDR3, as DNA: TGTGCCTGGGGGGCAGGGCGCCAACCGAGGGGCTACACCTTC. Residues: CAWGAGRQPRGYTF.